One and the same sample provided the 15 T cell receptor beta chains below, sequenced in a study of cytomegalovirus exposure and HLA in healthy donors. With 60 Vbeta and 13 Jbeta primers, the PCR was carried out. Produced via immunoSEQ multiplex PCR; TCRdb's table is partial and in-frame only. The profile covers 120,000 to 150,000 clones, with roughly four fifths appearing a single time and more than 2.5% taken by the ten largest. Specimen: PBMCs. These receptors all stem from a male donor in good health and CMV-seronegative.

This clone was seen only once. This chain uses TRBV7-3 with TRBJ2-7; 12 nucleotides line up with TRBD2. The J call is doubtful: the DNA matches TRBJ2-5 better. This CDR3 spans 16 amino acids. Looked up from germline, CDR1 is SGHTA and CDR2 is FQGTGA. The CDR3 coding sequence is TGTGCCAGCAGCTTAGGACTAGCGGGGACCCAAGAGACCCAGTACTTC. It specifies CASSLGLAGTQETQYF.

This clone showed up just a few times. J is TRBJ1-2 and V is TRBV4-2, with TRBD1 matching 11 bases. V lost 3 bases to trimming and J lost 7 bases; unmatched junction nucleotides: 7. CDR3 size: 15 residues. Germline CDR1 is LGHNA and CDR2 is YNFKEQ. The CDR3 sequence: CASSQVTGQGGGYTF. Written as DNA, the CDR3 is TGTGCCAGCAGCCAGGTGACGGGACAGGGGGGTGGCTACACCTTC.

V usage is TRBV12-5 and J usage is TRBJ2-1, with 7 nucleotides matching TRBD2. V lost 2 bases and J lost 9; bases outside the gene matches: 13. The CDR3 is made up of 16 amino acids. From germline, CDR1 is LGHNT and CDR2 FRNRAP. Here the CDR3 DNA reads TGTGCTAGTGGTTTGAGGGTGGGAGGGCCAGAGGGTGAGCAGTTCTTC. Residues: CASGLRVGGPEGEQFF.

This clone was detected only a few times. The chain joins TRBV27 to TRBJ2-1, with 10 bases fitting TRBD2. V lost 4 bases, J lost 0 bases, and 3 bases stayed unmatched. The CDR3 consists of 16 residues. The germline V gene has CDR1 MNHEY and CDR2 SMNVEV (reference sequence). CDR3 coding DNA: TGTGCCAGCAGTTCCGGACTAGCGGCCTCCTACAATGAGCAGTTCTTC. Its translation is CASSSGLAASYNEQFF.

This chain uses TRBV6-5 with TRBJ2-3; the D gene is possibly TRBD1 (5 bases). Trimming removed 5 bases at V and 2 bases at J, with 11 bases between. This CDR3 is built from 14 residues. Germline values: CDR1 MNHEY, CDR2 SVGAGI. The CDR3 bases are TGTGCCAGCAGTCTGGTAGGGGCCACAGATACGCAGTATTTT. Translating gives CASSLVGATDTQYF.

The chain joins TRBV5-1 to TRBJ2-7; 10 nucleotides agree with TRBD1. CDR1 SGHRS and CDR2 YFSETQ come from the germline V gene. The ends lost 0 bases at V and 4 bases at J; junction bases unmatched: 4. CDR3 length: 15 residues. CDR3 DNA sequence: TGCGCCAGCAGCTTGGCAGACAGGGGGCCATACGAGCAGTACTTC. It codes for CASSLADRGPYEQYF.

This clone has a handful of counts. The CDR3 DNA follows: TGTGCCAGCAGTTACCAGGGGTTTAAGCAGCCCCAGCATTTT. This translates into CASSYQGFKQPQHF. This sequence joins TRBV27 and TRBJ1-5, with D perhaps TRBD1 (6 bases). Trimming removed 4 bases from V and 7 bases from J, with 14 bases in between. The germline V gene has CDR1 MNHEY and CDR2 SMNVEV (reference sequence). This CDR3 has 14 residues.

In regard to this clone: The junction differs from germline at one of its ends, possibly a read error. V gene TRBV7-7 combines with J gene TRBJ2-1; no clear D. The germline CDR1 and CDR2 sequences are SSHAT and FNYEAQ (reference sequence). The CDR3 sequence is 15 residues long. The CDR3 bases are TGTGCTAGCAGCTTTACAGACGAGAGTTTTAATGAGCAGTTCTTC. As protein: CASSFTDESFNEQFF.

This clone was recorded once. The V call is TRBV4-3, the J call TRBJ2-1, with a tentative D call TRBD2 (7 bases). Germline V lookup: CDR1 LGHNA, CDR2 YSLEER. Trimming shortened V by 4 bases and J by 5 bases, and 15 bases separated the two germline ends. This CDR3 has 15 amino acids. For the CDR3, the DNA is TGCGCCAGCAGCCCTGGGGGCGGGACTAACAATGAGCAGTTCTTC. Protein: CASSPGGGTNNEQFF.

The chain's CDR3 is CASSAPSGGGETQYF. CDR3 sequence (DNA): TGTGCCAGCAGCGCCCCGTCCGGGGGAGGTGAGACCCAGTACTTC. The chain links TRBV5-6 to TRBJ2-5; D may be TRBD2 (6 bases). CDR3 length equals 15 residues. V lost 4 bases, J lost 5 bases, and 18 bases lay in between. Per germline, CDR1 SGHDT and CDR2 YYEEEE.

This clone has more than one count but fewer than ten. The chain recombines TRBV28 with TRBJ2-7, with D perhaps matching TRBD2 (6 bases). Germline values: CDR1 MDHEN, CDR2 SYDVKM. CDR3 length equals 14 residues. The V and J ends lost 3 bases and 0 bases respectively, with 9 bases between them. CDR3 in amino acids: CASSLGRDSYEQYF. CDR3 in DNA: TGTGCCAGCAGTTTGGGGCGGGACTCCTACGAGCAGTACTTC.

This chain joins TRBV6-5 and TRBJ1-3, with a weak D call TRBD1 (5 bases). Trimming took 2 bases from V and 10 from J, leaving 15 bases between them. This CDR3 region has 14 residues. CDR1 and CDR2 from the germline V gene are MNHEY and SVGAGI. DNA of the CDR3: TGTGCCAGCAGTTACGGGGGACTGGGAGGTACCATATATTTT. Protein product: CASSYGGLGGTIYF.

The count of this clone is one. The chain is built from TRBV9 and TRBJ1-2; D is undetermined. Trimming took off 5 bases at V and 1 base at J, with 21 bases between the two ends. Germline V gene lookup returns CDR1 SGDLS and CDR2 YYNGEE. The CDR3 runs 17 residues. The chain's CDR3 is CASRERVFLLLNYGYTF. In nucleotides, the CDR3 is TGTGCCAGCAGGGAGAGGGTTTTCCTCCTCCTTAACTATGGCTACACCTTC.

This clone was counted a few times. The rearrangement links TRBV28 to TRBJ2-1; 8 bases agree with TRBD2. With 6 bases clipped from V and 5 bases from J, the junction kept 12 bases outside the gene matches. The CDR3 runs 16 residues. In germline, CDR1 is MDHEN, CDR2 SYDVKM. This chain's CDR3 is CASSQRPSGRDNEQFF. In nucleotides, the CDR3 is TGTGCCAGCAGCCAACGCCCGAGCGGGAGAGACAATGAGCAGTTCTTC.

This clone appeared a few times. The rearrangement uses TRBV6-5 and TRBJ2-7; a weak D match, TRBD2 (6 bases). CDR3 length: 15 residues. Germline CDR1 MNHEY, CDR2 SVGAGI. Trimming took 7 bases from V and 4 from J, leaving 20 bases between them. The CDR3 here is CASNEGGRRDYEQYF. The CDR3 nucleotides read TGTGCCAGCAACGAGGGAGGCAGGAGGGATTACGAGCAGTACTTC.